Listed below are T cell receptor beta chains from one sample, sequenced in a study of T cells in Graves' hyperthyroidism and ophthalmopathy. TCRdb re-called the multiplex PCR reads through MiXCR, storing one row per CDR3 protein. The profile shows roughly 290,000 distinct CDR3 sequences, roughly 15% of them singletons. Sample: blood. These receptors were taken from a woman in her thirties or forties with Graves' hyperthyroidism. Both conserved end residues are part of each CDR3. Each record gives: J gene, D gene, V gene, CDR3 protein. The D gene is left open where the match is weak.

TRBJ2-7 NA TRBV3-1 CASSLSDGFYEQYF
TRBJ2-7 NA TRBV20-1 CSARDQKRKTYEQYF
TRBJ2-3 TRBD1 TRBV2 CASNGQVATDTQYF
TRBJ2-5 NA TRBV11-2 CASSPVSGPKTQYF
TRBJ2-5 NA TRBV15 CATSTLTGTQYF
TRBJ1-5 TRBD1 TRBV27 CASRPSTGGVQPQHF
TRBJ1-5 TRBD1 TRBV7-8 CASSPGQGGDQPQHF
TRBJ2-7 TRBD2 TRBV11-2 CASSLISGGSYEQYF
TRBJ2-3 TRBD2 TRBV20-1 CSAKPGLRVDTQYF
TRBJ1-5 TRBD1 TRBV7-2 CASSQDRGNQPQHF
TRBJ1-5 NA TRBV6-1 CATSGYSNQPQHF
TRBJ1-2 TRBD1 TRBV7-2 CASNSLSTGGYGYTF
TRBJ2-6 NA TRBV12-3/TRBV12-4 CASSLRVPSLWANVLTF
TRBJ2-1 TRBD1 TRBV2 CASMTRTGNNEQFF
TRBJ2-2 NA TRBV5-1 CASSLVGGDTGELFF
TRBJ2-7 NA TRBV10-2 CASSEYEGRQYF
TRBJ1-2 NA TRBV18 CASSKDRDRGYTF
TRBJ1-4 NA TRBV5-1 CASRGEGGKLFF
TRBJ2-7 TRBD2 TRBV7-9 CASSSGLAGSTAYEQYF
TRBJ1-2 NA TRBV16 CASSQSPGNNGYTF
TRBJ2-1 NA TRBV20-1 CSAHEMTGYNEQFF
TRBJ2-2 NA TRBV29-1 CSVVYGGTTGELFF
TRBJ1-5 NA TRBV12-3/TRBV12-4 CASSSNRVNQPQHF
TRBJ2-7 NA TRBV6-1 CASSPRLLENYEQYF
TRBJ2-3 NA TRBV7-9 CASSLWASDTQYF
TRBJ2-2 NA TRBV25-1 CASSDYDTGELFF
TRBJ1-1 TRBD1 TRBV5-5 CASSPRTGAGEGTEAFF
TRBJ2-5 TRBD1 TRBV12-3/TRBV12-4 CASSLALGRGPVETQYF
TRBJ1-1 TRBD1 TRBV7-9 CASSSDPTGLMTEAFF
TRBJ1-5 NA TRBV2 CASIRDGPTQPQHF